These 21 T cell receptor beta chains were all obtained from the same sample, sequenced in a study of tumor-infiltrating lymphocytes in localized non-small cell lung cancer. Clones were sequenced by immunoSEQ multiplex PCR, and TCRdb holds only the in-frame ones, with some missing. Seen here are 6,000 to 7,500 clones, around two thirds observed once, and the top ten hold around 7.1%. The specimen was uninvolved lung tissue not adjacent to the tumor. The receptors here all came from a human donor with non-small cell lung cancer.

This clone is large within its sample. V is TRBV30 and J is TRBJ1-2, with 7 bases matching TRBD1. CDR1 and CDR2 (germline): GTSNPN, SVGIG (reference sequence). With V trimmed by 8 bases and J by 8 bases, 11 bases remained unmatched. The CDR3 totals 12 residues. CDR3 sequence: CALRGGKGGYTF. The CDR3 DNA reads TGTGCCCTTCGAGGGGGCAAGGGAGGCTACACCTTC.

The rearrangement uses TRBV7-9 and TRBJ1-1; no definite D call. From germline, CDR1 is SEHNR and CDR2 FQNEAQ (reference sequence). CDR3 length: 11 amino acids. Deletions cut 4 bases from V and 6 bases from J, with 6 bases between. The CDR3 reads CASSSIAEAFF. In nucleotides, the CDR3 is TGTGCCAGCAGCTCTATTGCTGAAGCTTTCTTT.

The V call is TRBV19, the J call TRBJ2-7; D gene uncertain. Between the trimmed V and J ends, which lost 3 bases and 0 bases, there was a span of 9 bases. The germline CDR1 and CDR2 sequences are LNHDA and SQIVND (reference sequence). CDR3 length equals 14 residues. CDR3 nucleotide sequence: TGTGCCAGTAGTATTAGAACAAACTCCTACGAGCAGTACTTC. It is translated as CASSIRTNSYEQYF.

This clone was found once. This chain joins TRBV5-1 and TRBJ2-3, with 10 bases that match TRBD2. This CDR3 has 16 amino acids. With 2 bases clipped from V and 2 bases from J, the junction kept 5 bases outside the gene matches. CDR1 is SGHRS, CDR2 YFSETQ, per germline. The CDR3 bases are TGCGCCAGCAGCTTCACAGCGGGGGGGAACACAGATACGCAGTATTTT. This encodes CASSFTAGGNTDTQYF.

The chain recombines TRBV5-1 with TRBJ2-3; no firm D call. Trimming removed 0 bases from V and 1 base from J, with 9 bases in between. This CDR3 is 15 amino acids long. CDR1 and CDR2 from the germline V gene are SGHRS and YFSETQ. The CDR3 loop reads CASSLEASRTDTQYF. The CDR3 region has the DNA TGCGCCAGCAGCTTGGAAGCTTCCCGCACAGATACGCAGTATTTT.

The rearrangement joins TRBV4-2 to TRBJ2-1; TRBD2 aligns across 10 bases. The CDR3 covers 16 residues. Per the germline V gene, CDR1 is LGHNA and CDR2 is YNFKEQ. Losses at the gene ends were 4 bases for V and 10 bases for J; bases not matched to a gene: 13. This CDR3 is CASSPSSGGASFEQFF. The CDR3 DNA reads TGTGCCAGCAGCCCTTCCAGCGGGGGGGCCTCCTTCGAGCAGTTCTTC.

The J gene is TRBJ2-1, the V gene TRBV7-9; TRBD2 matches at 8 bases. J was trimmed by 0 bases and V by 7 bases; bases with no gene match: 8. Germline assignment: CDR1 SEHNR and CDR2 FQNEAQ (reference sequence). This CDR3 region has 16 residues. CDR3 amino acids: CASTPGGGSSYNEQFF. The CDR3 DNA reads TGTGCCAGCACCCCCGGGGGGGGAAGCTCCTACAATGAGCAGTTCTTC.

The chain recombines TRBV6-6 with TRBJ1-2; D is perhaps TRBD1 (6 bases). Germline V gene sequence: CDR1 MNHNY, CDR2 SVGAGI (reference sequence). There are 13 residues in the CDR3. Trimming left V 6 bases short and J 6 bases short, with 14 bases between. The CDR3 loop is CASRPGERDGYTF. The CDR3 DNA is TGTGCCAGCAGACCAGGGGAGCGGGATGGCTACACCTTC.

The chain is built from TRBV9 and TRBJ2-5; D unresolved. The length of the CDR3 is 15 residues. Germline CDR1 and CDR2: SGDLS and YYNGEE. The ends were cut back, 0 bases at V and 1 base at J, with 10 bases in the middle. The CDR3 reads CASSVGRPTQETQYF. The CDR3 DNA reads as TGTGCCAGCAGCGTAGGCAGGCCCACCCAAGAGACCCAGTACTTC.

This rearrangement joins TRBV19 to TRBJ2-7, with TRBD1 as a possible D gene (6 bases). The V and J ends lost 3 bases and 2 bases respectively, with 17 bases between them. The germline V gene has CDR1 LNHDA and CDR2 SQIVND (reference sequence). This CDR3 has 16 amino acids. The CDR3 sequence: CASSIGLGQRAYEQYF. The DNA for the CDR3 is TGTGCCAGTAGTATCGGGTTAGGACAGCGCGCCTACGAGCAGTACTTC.

The chain employs TRBV4-2 and TRBJ1-2, with a weak D call TRBD1 (5 bases). The CDR3 is 14 amino acids. V was cut by 1 base and J by 5 bases, with 11 bases left in between. Germline CDR1 and CDR2: LGHNA and YNFKEQ. The CDR3 loop is CASSQVRASYGYTF. DNA of the CDR3: TGTGCCAGCAGCCAAGTCAGGGCTTCTTATGGCTACACCTTC.

The chain is built from TRBV7-8 and TRBJ2-5, with 9 bases aligning to TRBD1. V shed 5 bases, J shed 4 bases, and the junction held 8 bases outside the gene matches. The CDR3 runs 15 residues. Germline V gene lookup returns CDR1 SGHVS and CDR2 FQNEAQ. CDR3 bases: TGTGCCAGCAGCGCCGACAGGGGGACGAGAGAGACCCAGTACTTC. This sequence encodes CASSADRGTRETQYF. The full variable domain, completed using reference TRBV7-8 and TRBJ2-5, is GAGVSQSPRYKVAKRGQDVALRCDPISGHVSLFWYQQALGQGPEFLTYFQNEAQLDKSGLPSDRFFAERPEGSVSTLKIQRTQQEDSAVYLCASSADRGTRETQYFGPGTRLLVL.

The rearrangement links TRBV5-6 to TRBJ1-2, with no clear D. Germline V gives CDR1 SGHDT, CDR2 YYEEEE. Trimming pared 5 bases from V and 3 bases from J, leaving 8 bases between. The CDR3 has 12 residues. CDR3 sequence: CASSQDHYGYTF. CDR3 nucleotide sequence: TGTGCCAGCAGTCAGGACCACTATGGCTACACCTTC.

This clone was recorded a few times. As DNA, the CDR3 is TGTGCCATCAGCGGACAGGGGGGCAATCAGCCCCAGCATTTT. It is translated as CAISGQGGNQPQHF. This sequence joins TRBV10-3 and TRBJ1-5; 10 bases match TRBD1. The trim removed 6 bases at V and 2 bases at J, leaving 1 base unmatched. Germline V gene data show CDR1 as ENHRY and CDR2 as SYGVKD. CDR3 size: 14 residues.

This rearrangement joins TRBV10-3 to TRBJ1-2, with 10 bases aligning to TRBD1. CDR3 size: 17 residues. CDR1 and CDR2 (germline): ENHRY, SYGVKD. Trimming removed 0 bases from V and 5 bases from J; junction bases left unmatched: 9. CDR3 region: CAISESLPGQGSYGYTF. CDR3 nucleotides: TGTGCCATCAGTGAGTCCTTGCCGGGACAGGGGTCTTATGGCTACACCTTC.

The rearrangement links TRBV30 to TRBJ2-5; 12 nucleotides line up with TRBD2. V shed 2 bases, J shed 4 bases, and the junction held 2 bases outside the gene matches. This CDR3 comprises 14 residues. Germline CDR1 is GTSNPN and CDR2 is SVGIG (reference sequence). The CDR3 loop is CAWSKGLAGETQYF. The CDR3, as DNA: TGTGCCTGGAGTAAGGGACTAGCGGGAGAGACCCAGTACTTC.

This chain uses TRBV7-9 with TRBJ2-5; TRBD2 aligns across 7 bases. This CDR3 spans 16 amino acids. Trimming cost V 2 bases and J 5 bases; bases outside gene matches: 11. Germline CDR1 SEHNR, CDR2 FQNEAQ (reference sequence). The DNA of the CDR3 is TGTGCCAGCAGCTTAATAGTATGGGGGGGGACTGAGACCCAGTACTTC. Translating gives CASSLIVWGGTETQYF.

V gene TRBV28 combines with J gene TRBJ1-5, with a tentative D call TRBD1 (6 bases). CDR3 length equals 15 residues. Germline V lookup: CDR1 MDHEN, CDR2 SYDVKM. Trimming cost V 7 bases and J 6 bases, with 19 bases left between them. The CDR3 sequence: CASTKGGGSGQPQHF. The CDR3 bases are TGTGCCAGCACCAAAGGGGGGGGGTCGGGTCAGCCCCAGCATTTT. The whole variable domain, filled in from reference TRBV28 and TRBJ1-5, reads DVKVTQSSRYLVKRTGEKVFLECVQDMDHENMFWYRQDPGLGLRLIYFSYDVKMKEKGDIPEGYSVSREKKERFSLILESASTNQTSMYLCASTKGGGSGQPQHFGDGTRLSIL.

The chain recombines TRBV5-1 with TRBJ2-1; possibly TRBD2 for D (7 bases). With 7 bases removed from V and 7 bases from J, the gap between germline ends came to 18 bases. This CDR3 spans 14 amino acids. CDR1 and CDR2 from the germline V gene are SGHRS and YFSETQ. CDR3 amino acids: CASGFGGGFNEQFF. CDR3 nucleotide sequence: TGCGCCAGCGGTTTTGGGGGGGGCTTTAATGAGCAGTTCTTC.

The chain recombines TRBV12-5 with TRBJ1-5, with D possibly matching TRBD1 (6 bases). Germline assignment: CDR1 LGHNT and CDR2 FRNRAP. This CDR3 region has 17 residues. V lost 0 bases, J lost 0 bases, and 12 bases lay in between. The CDR3 bases are TGTGCTAGTGGTTTGGTACGGGGACACGTTAGCAATCAGCCCCAGCATTTT. Encoded protein: CASGLVRGHVSNQPQHF.

The chain combines TRBV7-9 with TRBJ2-7; D not resolved. The germline CDR1 and CDR2 sequences are SEHNR and FQNEAQ (reference sequence). Deletions cut 1 base from V and 5 bases from J, with 12 bases between. This CDR3 contains 14 residues. The chain's CDR3 is CASSLGQSAHEQYF. The CDR3 coding sequence is TGTGCCAGCAGCTTAGGGCAGTCTGCCCACGAGCAGTACTTC.